This T cell receptor (beta chain) derives from a study of T cells in Graves' hyperthyroidism and ophthalmopathy. Study-level points and caveats: Ophthalmopathy was distinguished from stable hyperthyroidism by 13 V-J signatures.

To note about this clonotype: Its target is not known.

PBMCs were sourced from less than 13 ml fresh peripheral blood. The CDR3 runs to 13 residues. Trimming left V 2 bases short and J 3 bases short, with 7 bases between. Germline V lookup: CDR1 SGHTA, CDR2 FQGNSA. There were TCR beta CDR3 regions amplified from RNA transcripts. Carried out on the TCR CDR3, a first-round RT-PCR used the HTBI primer set. TCRdb independently ran MiXCR on the multiplex PCR reads; one entry per CDR3 protein. The table includes 250,000 to 350,000 distinct CDR3 sequences, about a sixth detected once. This sequence originates from a woman in her sixties or seventies with Graves' ophthalmopathy. The chain links TRBV7-2 to TRBJ2-5; D is ambiguous. Sequencing was carried out using blood. CDR3 DNA sequence: TGTGCCAGCAGCTTATTTTCAGAAGAGACCCAGTACTTC. This translates into CASSLFSEETQYF.